This T cell receptor beta chain was sequenced during a study of cytomegalovirus exposure and HLA in healthy donors. Across the whole study: Researchers found that 81% of a few hundred genotyped donors fell within the Caucasian-associated ancestry cluster.

Use of 60 Vbeta and 13 Jbeta primers characterized the PCR. Produced via immunoSEQ multiplex PCR; TCRdb's table is partial and in-frame only. This table has 130,000 or so clones, less than 80% appearing once. CDR3 length: 15 amino acids. Looked up from germline, CDR1 is LNHDA and CDR2 is SQIVND (reference sequence). V was cut by 6 bases and J by 6 bases, with 18 bases left in between. As regards this clone: Antigen: not known.

Healthy donors of bone marrow made up the group. Study conclusions and caveats: Within an earlier analysis, most TCR beta V segments proved productive either about 90% or about 30% of the time. Accurate HLA-A and HLA-B prediction from TCR beta sequences was reported for most subjects.

The receptor's source is a female donor in good health and CMV-seropositive. Sequences were obtained from PBMCs. The chain combines TRBV19 with TRBJ1-5; D gene unclear. DNA for the CDR3: TGTGCCAGTAGCATGAGTATGCCCGGGTCTCAGCCCCAGCATTTT. This encodes CASSMSMPGSQPQHF.